This TCR beta chain was retrieved from a study of early stage breast cancer tumors. At the level of the study: About 8 ER+/PR+/HER2- tumors were invasive ductal; a few were invasive lobular. Study results and caveats: Most shared enriched TCRB sequences were commonly generated ones. Compared with adjacent normal breast, tumors showed about 2.4-fold denser, more clonal T cells.

Of note for this clone: The antigen is not known.

Germline CDR1 reads SGHNT; CDR2 reads YYREEE (reference sequence). The CDR3 contains 14 residues. Trimming took 4 bases from V and 0 from J, leaving 10 bases between them. Each sample had two DNA replicates, 0.5 ug blood or roughly 1.4 ug tissue. Produced via immunoSEQ multiplex PCR; TCRdb's table is partial and in-frame only. The sample gives around 78,000 clones, 79% of which show up once; under 3.5% is in the top ten. This TCR was recovered from a person aged 60 to 70 with breast cancer. Sequences were obtained from blood. The chain links TRBV5-4 to TRBJ1-1; no clear D. CDR3 protein: CASSPSSMNTEAFF. CDR3 DNA sequence: TGTGCCAGCAGCCCCTCATCCATGAACACTGAAGCTTTCTTT.